The clone carrying this T cell receptor beta chain came up a few times. Its antigen is undetermined. The data belong to a study of CD8 T cells in ankylosing spondylitis. TCRdb analysed the 5' RACE reads with MiXCR anew, one entry per CDR3 protein. This sample has approximately 440,000 distinct CDR3 sequences, with over 15% found just once. Whole-study results and caveats: A motif of 7 to 9 highly homologous TCR beta variants was seen as apparently characteristic of ankylosing spondylitis blood.

The CDR3 totals 14 residues. Between the trimmed V and J ends, which lost 4 bases and 2 bases, there was a span of 8 bases. The genes are TRBV12-3 or TRBV12-4 and TRBJ1-4, with D perhaps matching TRBD1 (5 bases). Sequenced: blood, either unsorted or a sorted T cell fraction (not recorded which). The TCR was taken from a male donor with ankylosing spondylitis. The CDR3 loop is CASSWRGTNEKLFF. DNA of the CDR3: TGTGCCAGCAGTTGGAGGGGTACTAATGAAAAACTGTTTTTT.